This TCR beta chain stems from a study of shared T cell receptors in the human thymus. Method: immunoSEQ multiplex PCR; TCRdb's copy keeps in-frame clones and lacks some. The data contain hundreds of thousands of clones, more than 75% of them singletons. These data are also associated with another study on human thymus T cells. That source reports: Corrective surgery for congenital heart defects was being performed on the healthy Finnish infants who served as donors. Repertoires from thymus and blood appeared to show biased V and J gene usage.

This receptor was identified in a boy younger than two with a congenital heart defect. Sequencing was done on a sample of thymocytes.

Here the CDR3 reads CASRREGREKLFF. The CDR3 nucleotides are TGTGCCAGCCGGAGGGAGGGGCGCGAAAAACTGTTTTTT. The genes are TRBV21-1 and TRBJ1-4. TRBV21-1 is tagged as a pseudogene. The CDR3 length is 13 residues.